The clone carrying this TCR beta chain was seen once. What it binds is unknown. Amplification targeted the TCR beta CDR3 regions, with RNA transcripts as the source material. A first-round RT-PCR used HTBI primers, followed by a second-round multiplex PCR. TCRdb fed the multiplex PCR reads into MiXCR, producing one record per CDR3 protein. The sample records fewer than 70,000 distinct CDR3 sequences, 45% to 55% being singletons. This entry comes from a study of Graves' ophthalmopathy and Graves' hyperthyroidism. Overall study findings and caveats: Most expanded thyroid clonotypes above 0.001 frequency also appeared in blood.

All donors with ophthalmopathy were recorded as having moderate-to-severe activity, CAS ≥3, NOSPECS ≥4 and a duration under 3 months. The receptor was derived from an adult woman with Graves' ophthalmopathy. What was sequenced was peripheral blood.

CDR3 loop: CASRHGTGDSPLHF. The CDR3, as DNA: TGTGCCAGCAGACACGGGACAGGGGATTCACCCCTCCACTTT. The chain joins TRBV7-8 to TRBJ1-6, with 10 nucleotides matching TRBD1. CDR3 length: 14 amino acids. With 6 bases clipped from V and 8 bases from J, the junction kept 4 bases outside the gene matches. The germline gives CDR1 SGHVS, CDR2 FQNEAQ.